These 7 T cell receptor beta chains were all obtained from the same sample, sequenced in a study of monozygotic twins with inflammatory bowel disease. After re-calling the 5' RACE reads, TCRdb lists one entry per CDR3 protein, DNA absent. The table for this sample gives under 350,000 distinct CDR3 sequences. Sequencing was performed on blood. The receptors originated from a human donor with ulcerative colitis or Crohn's disease, or a healthy co-twin of an affected twin (not recorded which).

The J gene is TRBJ2-1, the V gene TRBV19; TCRdb proposes TRBD1, but this gene call is untestable without DNA. Germline V gene data show CDR1 as LNHDA and CDR2 as SQIVND (reference sequence). The CDR3 contains 13 residues. CDR3 amino acids: CASSKRGQWEQFF.

The V call is TRBV28, the J call TRBJ1-1. The CDR3 length is 15 residues. The V gene's germline CDR1 is MDHEN and CDR2 SYDVKM. The CDR3 sequence: CASSLSRGMNTEAFF.

V is TRBV21-1 and J is TRBJ1-5; no DNA is available, so the TRBD1 call from TCRdb remains unchecked. TRBV21-1 is an annotated pseudogene. The CDR3 extends over 13 amino acids. The CDR3 reads CASSPGGRQPQHF.

V is TRBV24-1 and J is TRBJ2-7; the D gene TCRdb calls, TRBD1, cannot be checked with no DNA. The CDR3 runs 15 residues. Germline lookup yields CDR1 KGHDR and CDR2 SFDVKD. CDR3 in amino acids: CATSDTGKPTYEQYF.

The CDR3 region is CASSSDTDRTRYEQYF. The rearrangement uses TRBV7-8 and TRBJ2-7; TCRdb reports TRBD2, a call that lacks DNA to check it against. This CDR3 has 16 residues. Germline V gives CDR1 SGHVS, CDR2 FQNEAQ.

The V gene is TRBV28, the J gene TRBJ2-7; the D gene TCRdb calls, TRBD1, cannot be checked with no DNA. The germline gives CDR1 MDHEN, CDR2 SYDVKM. This CDR3 region has 13 residues. CDR3 amino acids: CASEEDNSYEQYF.

The chain recombines TRBV10-1 with TRBJ2-7. Germline V gives CDR1 WNHNN, CDR2 SYGVQD (reference sequence). The CDR3 has 16 amino acids. The CDR3: CASSEGREATSYEQYF.